Listed below are T cell receptor beta chains from one sample, sequenced in a study of blood T cell repertoires in COVID-19. The method was immunoSEQ multiplex PCR; TCRdb's version includes in-frame clones alone and lacks a portion of them. Of 45,000 to 70,000 clones in the sample, roughly 80% were seen once. Sequencing input: peripheral blood. These receptors all stem from a woman aged 45-65 years with active or convalescent COVID-19. Both conserved end residues are part of each CDR3. D genes are given only for firm matches. For some rows the clone size is stated as once, few or many, or as a class when expanded; others skip it.

v_gene: TRBV20-1; d_gene: .; j_gene: TRBJ1-5; abundance: .; CDR3aa: CSASDQPQHF; CDR3nt: TGCAGTGCTAGCGATCAGCCCCAGCATTTT
v_gene: TRBV28; d_gene: TRBD2; j_gene: TRBJ2-7; abundance: .; CDR3aa: CASSLPLSGREEQYF; CDR3nt: TGTGCCAGCAGTTTACCCCTTAGCGGGAGGGAAGAGCAGTACTTC
v_gene: TRBV27; d_gene: .; j_gene: TRBJ1-5; abundance: few; CDR3aa: CASSLTGHQGLSNQPQHF; CDR3nt: TGTGCCAGCAGTTTGACAGGCCACCAAGGACTTAGCAATCAGCCCCAGCATTTT
v_gene: TRBV5-1; d_gene: TRBD1; j_gene: TRBJ2-3; abundance: .; CDR3aa: CASSLRWDRAAQYF; CDR3nt: TGCGCCAGCAGCTTGCGGTGGGACAGGGCCGCGCAGTATTTT
v_gene: TRBV6-1; d_gene: TRBD1; j_gene: TRBJ1-1; abundance: .; CDR3aa: CASSEGGGWVTEAFF; CDR3nt: TGTGCCAGCAGTGAAGGAGGGGGCTGGGTCACTGAAGCTTTCTTT
v_gene: TRBV19; d_gene: TRBD1; j_gene: TRBJ1-5; abundance: .; CDR3aa: CASNDRADQPQHF; CDR3nt: TGTGCCAGTAACGACAGGGCAGATCAGCCCCAGCATTTT
v_gene: TRBV27; d_gene: .; j_gene: TRBJ1-6; abundance: .; CDR3aa: CASSSYRGGNSPLHF; CDR3nt: TGTGCCAGCAGTTCCTATCGGGGTGGGAATTCACCCCTCCACTTT
v_gene: TRBV27; d_gene: TRBD2; j_gene: TRBJ2-3; abundance: .; CDR3aa: CASSPPRTSGNTDTQYF; CDR3nt: TGTGCCAGCAGCCCGCCTCGGACTAGCGGGAACACAGATACGCAGTATTTT
v_gene: TRBV6-5; d_gene: TRBD1; j_gene: TRBJ2-7; abundance: .; CDR3aa: CASDPGQGPPEQYF; CDR3nt: TGTGCCAGCGACCCGGGACAGGGACCTCCCGAGCAGTACTTC
v_gene: TRBV7-9; d_gene: .; j_gene: TRBJ2-1; abundance: .; CDR3aa: CASGANEQFF; CDR3nt: TGTGCCAGCGGAGCCAATGAGCAGTTCTTC
v_gene: TRBV7-8; d_gene: .; j_gene: TRBJ2-5; abundance: .; CDR3aa: CASSPSADRETQYF; CDR3nt: TGTGCCAGCAGCCCTAGCGCCGATCGGGAGACCCAGTACTTC
v_gene: TRBV14; d_gene: .; j_gene: TRBJ2-3; abundance: .; CDR3aa: CASSQRGTDTQYF; CDR3nt: TGTGCCAGCAGCCAGCGGGGCACAGATACGCAGTATTTT
v_gene: TRBV2; d_gene: .; j_gene: TRBJ1-4; abundance: .; CDR3aa: CASKGRAPTTNEKLFF; CDR3nt: TGTGCCAGCAAAGGGAGAGCCCCAACAACTAATGAAAAACTGTTTTTT
v_gene: TRBV19; d_gene: .; j_gene: TRBJ1-6; abundance: .; CDR3aa: CASPGRENSPLHF; CDR3nt: TGTGCCTCCCCCGGGAGGGAGAATTCACCCCTCCACTTT
v_gene: TRBV19; d_gene: .; j_gene: TRBJ1-6; abundance: .; CDR3aa: CASRDTHNSPLHF; CDR3nt: TGTGCCAGTAGGGACACTCATAATTCACCCCTCCACTTT
v_gene: TRBV21-1; d_gene: .; j_gene: TRBJ2-1; abundance: .; CDR3aa: CASTYEGTSDYNEQFF; CDR3nt: TGTGCCAGCACCTATGAGGGGACTAGCGATTACAATGAGCAGTTCTTC
v_gene: TRBV11-2; d_gene: .; j_gene: TRBJ2-3; abundance: .; CDR3aa: CASSLRLETDTQYF; CDR3nt: TGTGCCAGCAGCCTCAGACTAGAAACAGATACGCAGTATTTT
v_gene: TRBV4-2; d_gene: .; j_gene: TRBJ2-1; abundance: .; CDR3aa: CASSQAEVFGYNEQFF; CDR3nt: TGTGCCAGCAGCCAAGCTGAGGTATTTGGCTACAATGAGCAGTTCTTC
v_gene: TRBV5-1; d_gene: .; j_gene: TRBJ2-5; abundance: .; CDR3aa: CASSLGLERSQETQYF; CDR3nt: TGCGCCAGCAGCCTTGGACTGGAAAGGAGCCAAGAGACCCAGTACTTC
v_gene: TRBV5-4; d_gene: TRBD1; j_gene: TRBJ2-2; abundance: .; CDR3aa: CASSLGTGGTGELFF; CDR3nt: TGTGCCAGCAGCTTGGGGACAGGGGGGACCGGGGAGCTGTTTTTT
v_gene: TRBV7-9; d_gene: .; j_gene: TRBJ1-2; abundance: .; CDR3aa: CASSSVGLTF; CDR3nt: TGTGCCAGCAGCTCCGTCGGACTCACCTTC
v_gene: TRBV19; d_gene: TRBD1; j_gene: TRBJ1-5; abundance: .; CDR3aa: CATSGQGGNQPQHF; CDR3nt: TGTGCCACCTCGGGACAGGGAGGCAATCAGCCCCAGCATTTT
v_gene: TRBV3-1/TRBV3-2; d_gene: .; j_gene: TRBJ1-1; abundance: .; CDR3aa: CASSQEGGLDEAFF; CDR3nt: TGTGCCAGCAGCCAAGAGGGAGGGCTGGATGAAGCTTTCTTT
v_gene: TRBV7-8; d_gene: .; j_gene: TRBJ2-7; abundance: .; CDR3aa: CASSASSYEQYF; CDR3nt: TGTGCCAGCAGCGCCAGCTCCTACGAGCAGTACTTC
v_gene: TRBV11-1; d_gene: .; j_gene: TRBJ1-2; abundance: .; CDR3aa: CASSGGDYGYTF; CDR3nt: TGTGCCAGCAGCGGCGGGGACTATGGCTACACCTTC
v_gene: TRBV11-2; d_gene: TRBD2; j_gene: TRBJ2-1; abundance: .; CDR3aa: CASSLGASGRWWFNEQFF; CDR3nt: TGTGCCAGCAGCTTGGGGGCCAGCGGGAGGTGGTGGTTCAATGAGCAGTTCTTC
v_gene: TRBV27; d_gene: .; j_gene: TRBJ2-7; abundance: .; CDR3aa: CASRETGYF; CDR3nt: TGTGCCAGCAGGGAGACTGGGTACTTC
v_gene: TRBV18; d_gene: .; j_gene: TRBJ1-5; abundance: .; CDR3aa: CASSPSGGDQPQHF; CDR3nt: TGTGCCAGCTCACCTTCGGGGGGAGATCAGCCCCAGCATTTT
v_gene: TRBV7-2; d_gene: TRBD2; j_gene: TRBJ2-1; abundance: .; CDR3aa: CASSLETLAGGLNEQFF; CDR3nt: TGTGCCAGCAGCTTAGAGACACTAGCGGGAGGCCTCAATGAGCAGTTCTTC
v_gene: TRBV4-1; d_gene: TRBD2; j_gene: TRBJ2-7; abundance: .; CDR3aa: CASSQGRGLDYEQYF; CDR3nt: TGCGCCAGCAGCCAAGGAAGGGGACTAGACTACGAGCAGTACTTC
v_gene: TRBV10-1; d_gene: .; j_gene: TRBJ2-1; abundance: .; CDR3aa: CASSDAGYNEQFF; CDR3nt: TGCGCCAGCAGTGATGCAGGGTATAATGAGCAGTTCTTC
v_gene: TRBV7-9; d_gene: TRBD2; j_gene: TRBJ2-5; abundance: .; CDR3aa: CASSPPGGGQETQYF; CDR3nt: TGTGCCAGCAGCCCCCCGGGGGGGGGTCAAGAGACCCAGTACTTC
v_gene: TRBV6-6; d_gene: .; j_gene: TRBJ1-5; abundance: few; CDR3aa: CASSYSNGQPQHF; CDR3nt: TGTGCCAGCAGTTACTCGAACGGGCAGCCCCAGCATTTT
v_gene: TRBV19; d_gene: .; j_gene: TRBJ2-7; abundance: few; CDR3aa: CASYGSPTYEQYF; CDR3nt: TGTGCCAGTTACGGGAGCCCTACCTACGAGCAGTACTTC
v_gene: TRBV19; d_gene: TRBD2; j_gene: TRBJ2-2; abundance: .; CDR3aa: CASSILGSGNTGELFF; CDR3nt: TGTGCCAGTAGTATTTTAGGTAGCGGGAATACCGGGGAGCTGTTTTTT
v_gene: TRBV7-9; d_gene: .; j_gene: TRBJ2-7; abundance: .; CDR3aa: CASSSTTQAQYF; CDR3nt: TGTGCCAGCAGCTCTACCACCCAGGCGCAGTACTTC
v_gene: TRBV5-6; d_gene: TRBD2; j_gene: TRBJ2-1; abundance: .; CDR3aa: CASSFRTSVQFF; CDR3nt: TGTGCCAGCAGCTTTAGAACTAGCGTGCAGTTCTTC
v_gene: TRBV7-9; d_gene: .; j_gene: TRBJ1-2; abundance: .; CDR3aa: CASSSQGRGGYTF; CDR3nt: TGTGCCAGCAGCTCCCAGGGTAGAGGAGGCTACACCTTC
v_gene: TRBV19; d_gene: TRBD2; j_gene: TRBJ2-3; abundance: .; CDR3aa: CASRSSPSGTADTQYF; CDR3nt: TGTGCCAGTAGAAGTTCACCTAGCGGGACCGCAGATACGCAGTATTTT
v_gene: TRBV4-1; d_gene: .; j_gene: TRBJ2-1; abundance: .; CDR3aa: CASSQDLGTGRFNEQFF; CDR3nt: TGCGCCAGCAGCCAAGATCTTGGGACTGGACGGTTCAATGAGCAGTTCTTC
v_gene: TRBV7-2; d_gene: TRBD2; j_gene: TRBJ2-1; abundance: .; CDR3aa: CASSFGTSGSYNEQFF; CDR3nt: TGTGCCAGCAGCTTTGGGACTAGCGGGAGTTATAATGAGCAGTTCTTC
v_gene: TRBV6-5; d_gene: .; j_gene: TRBJ1-2; abundance: .; CDR3aa: CATADQGYGYTF; CDR3nt: TGTGCCACCGCGGACCAGGGCTATGGCTACACCTTC
v_gene: TRBV6-5; d_gene: TRBD1; j_gene: TRBJ2-3; abundance: few; CDR3aa: CATRDRGRSTDTQYF; CDR3nt: TGTGCCACCCGGGACAGGGGGCGAAGCACAGATACGCAGTATTTT
v_gene: TRBV5-6; d_gene: .; j_gene: TRBJ2-7; abundance: .; CDR3aa: CASSLISEAYEQYF; CDR3nt: TGTGCCAGCAGCCTGATATCAGAGGCCTACGAGCAGTACTTC
v_gene: TRBV21-1; d_gene: .; j_gene: TRBJ2-1; abundance: .; CDR3aa: CASSKDLWGLRIYNEQFF; CDR3nt: TGTGCCAGCAGCAAAGATCTGTGGGGACTCCGAATCTACAATGAGCAGTTCTTC
v_gene: TRBV5-5; d_gene: .; j_gene: TRBJ1-1; abundance: .; CDR3aa: CASSPLGGDAKRTMNTEAFF; CDR3nt: TGTGCCAGCAGCCCGTTGGGAGGGGACGCAAAGAGAACCATGAACACTGAAGCTTTCTTT
v_gene: TRBV29-1; d_gene: TRBD2; j_gene: TRBJ2-7; abundance: .; CDR3aa: CSVRAGEPEQYF; CDR3nt: TGCAGCGTTAGGGCGGGAGAGCCCGAGCAGTACTTC
v_gene: TRBV28; d_gene: .; j_gene: TRBJ1-4; abundance: .; CDR3aa: CASRGPGRKLFF; CDR3nt: TGTGCCAGCAGGGGACCGGGGAGGAAACTGTTTTTT
v_gene: TRBV25-1; d_gene: .; j_gene: TRBJ2-3; abundance: .; CDR3aa: CASSDPGVDTQYF; CDR3nt: TGTGCCAGCAGTGACCCGGGGGTGGATACGCAGTATTTT
v_gene: TRBV14; d_gene: TRBD1; j_gene: TRBJ2-3; abundance: .; CDR3aa: CASSPPGGRTQYF; CDR3nt: TGTGCCAGCAGCCCTCCAGGGGGTAGGACGCAGTATTTT
v_gene: TRBV29-1; d_gene: TRBD1; j_gene: TRBJ1-2; abundance: once; CDR3aa: CSAGQGRKGYTF; CDR3nt: TGCAGCGCTGGACAGGGGCGGAAAGGCTACACCTTC
v_gene: TRBV3-1/TRBV3-2; d_gene: .; j_gene: TRBJ1-3; abundance: medium-sized; CDR3aa: CASSTSRNTIYF; CDR3nt: TGTGCCAGCAGCACGTCGAGGAACACCATATATTTT
v_gene: TRBV19; d_gene: .; j_gene: TRBJ1-1; abundance: .; CDR3aa: CASTPGEPSTEAFF; CDR3nt: TGTGCCAGTACCCCAGGGGAGCCGAGCACTGAAGCTTTCTTT
v_gene: TRBV12-3/TRBV12-4; d_gene: TRBD1; j_gene: TRBJ1-5; abundance: .; CDR3aa: CASGGQGYQPQHF; CDR3nt: TGTGCCAGCGGGGGACAGGGCTATCAGCCCCAGCATTTT
v_gene: TRBV7-9; d_gene: TRBD1; j_gene: TRBJ1-5; abundance: .; CDR3aa: CASSPGQGIGNQPQHF; CDR3nt: TGTGCCAGCAGCCCAGGACAGGGGATTGGCAATCAGCCCCAGCATTTT
v_gene: TRBV27; d_gene: TRBD1; j_gene: TRBJ1-1; abundance: .; CDR3aa: CASSFSGTGGAFF; CDR3nt: TGTGCCAGCAGTTTCTCAGGGACAGGAGGTGCTTTCTTT
v_gene: TRBV27; d_gene: .; j_gene: TRBJ2-1; abundance: few; CDR3aa: CASSISVTYNEQFF; CDR3nt: TGTGCCAGCAGTATTAGCGTGACCTACAATGAGCAGTTCTTC
v_gene: TRBV25-1; d_gene: .; j_gene: TRBJ2-7; abundance: few; CDR3aa: CASSVIYEQYF; CDR3nt: TGTGCCAGCAGTGTTATCTACGAGCAGTACTTC
v_gene: TRBV7-8; d_gene: TRBD1; j_gene: TRBJ1-5; abundance: .; CDR3aa: CASSLDRGGNQPQHF; CDR3nt: TGTGCCAGCAGCCTAGACAGGGGAGGAAATCAGCCCCAGCATTTT